Each of the 30 T cell receptor beta chains below was sequenced from the same sample in a study of T-cell memory formation after mild COVID-19 (dated by TCRdb to the early 2020s). Libraries were constructed by 5' RACE. The data were produced on an Illumina NovaSeq 6000. TCRdb reran the public reads through fastp at Q25 and MiXCR, keeping productive beta chains. One record per CDR3 amino acid sequence lists the most common genes and DNA. The sample table lists 250,000 to 300,000 distinct CDR3 sequences, approximately 8.4% of them with a count of one. Of the sample, about 20% falls within the top ten clones. Sequencing used PBMCs or a T cell subset sorted from them (not recorded which). The receptors derive from a young man who had mild COVID-19 (a few samples of this study predate the infection). The sample titles of this study are shuffled in the database, so cell type and time point are left out; the donor was told from shared clones.

Only a few counts were recorded for this clonotype. Here the CDR3 reads CASSERWGGPQETQYF. Here the CDR3 DNA reads TGTGCCAGCAGCGAAAGATGGGGAGGCCCACAAGAGACCCAGTACTTC. The chain combines TRBV2 with TRBJ2-5, with a possible D match to TRBD2 (6 bases). Germline loops: CDR1 SNHLY, CDR2 FYNNEI. The CDR3 loop spans 16 amino acids. V was shortened by 6 bases and J by 2 bases, with 19 bases between the two germline ends.

This clonotype occurred a few times. The CDR3 nucleotides are TGTGCCAGCAGCCGCCGGAGAAGGACAGGGGCCGAAGAGACCCAGTACTTC. Protein: CASSRRRRTGAEETQYF. The V call is TRBV6-6, the J call TRBJ2-5; 9 bases agree with TRBD1. This CDR3 region has 17 residues. The V gene's germline CDR1 is MNHNY and CDR2 SVGAGI (reference sequence). J was trimmed by 3 bases and V by 6 bases; bases with no gene match: 14.

This clonotype was detected many times. The J gene is TRBJ2-4, the V gene TRBV7-9; 12 bases match TRBD2. CDR1 is SEHNR and CDR2 is FQNEAQ in the germline V gene (reference sequence). The CDR3 is 13 amino acids. V trimming: 5 bases; J trimming: 15 bases; junction bases outside the gene matches: 8. CDR3 nucleotides: TGTGCCAGCAGCCTCGGACTAGCGGGGCCCCCGTACTTC. Its translation is CASSLGLAGPPYF.

In this sample, this clonotype turned up a few times. The rearrangement joins TRBV6-6 to TRBJ2-5; 12 bases align to TRBD2. V lost 2 bases to trimming and J lost 2 bases; unmatched junction nucleotides: 6. The CDR3 is made up of 17 amino acids. Germline values: CDR1 MNHNY, CDR2 SVGAGI (reference sequence). This CDR3 is CASSYGLAGGEQETQYF. CDR3 sequence (DNA): TGTGCCAGCAGTTACGGGCTAGCGGGGGGGGAACAAGAGACCCAGTACTTC.

The sample holds a few counts of this clonotype. The V and J genes are TRBV6-1 and TRBJ2-6; D is unresolved. From germline, CDR1 is MNHNS and CDR2 SASEGT. The V gene lost 1 base and the J gene lost 5 bases, with 12 bases spanning the gap. CDR3 size: 16 residues. CDR3 sequence reads: CASSEVGSAWANVLTF. The CDR3 nucleotides are TGTGCCAGCAGTGAAGTCGGGTCAGCTTGGGCCAACGTCCTGACTTTC.

The rearrangement uses TRBV7-2 and TRBJ1-2, with 10 bases aligning to TRBD1. This CDR3 contains 13 residues. CDR1 SGHTA and CDR2 FQGNSA come from the germline V gene. V was clipped by 6 bases and J by 7 bases; unmatched bases: 5. The CDR3 loop reads CASSFDRGPGYTF. The CDR3 bases are TGTGCCAGCAGTTTCGACAGGGGGCCTGGCTACACCTTC.

In its sample, this clonotype was seen a few times. This rearrangement joins TRBV12-5 to TRBJ2-7; no clear D. Trimming cost V 4 bases and J 4 bases, with 11 bases left between them. The germline V gene has CDR1 LGHNT and CDR2 FRNRAP. The CDR3 is 13 amino acids. The CDR3 DNA follows: TGTGCTAGTGGTTCGACGGCGGCATACGAGCAGTACTTC. Protein: CASGSTAAYEQYF.

V gene TRBV7-3 combines with J gene TRBJ2-3, with D possibly being TRBD1 (6 bases). Germline CDR1 is SGHTA and CDR2 is FQGTGA. This CDR3 comprises 16 residues. V was shortened by 1 base and J by 2 bases, with 13 bases between the two germline ends. CDR3: CASSLIGTRDTDTQYF. Here the CDR3 DNA reads TGTGCCAGCAGCTTAATTGGGACACGAGACACAGATACGCAGTATTTT.

The genes are TRBV28 and TRBJ2-5; 8 bases fit TRBD1. The V and J ends lost 5 bases and 1 base, in that order; junction bases with no gene match: 0. Germline V lookup: CDR1 MDHEN, CDR2 SYDVKM. This CDR3 has 13 amino acids. CDR3 sequence: CASSQGAQETQYF. CDR3 DNA sequence: TGTGCCAGCAGTCAGGGGGCCCAAGAGACCCAGTACTTC. The full variable domain, completed using reference TRBV28 and TRBJ2-5, is DVKVTQSSRYLVKRTGEKVFLECVQDMDHENMFWYRQDPGLGLRLIYFSYDVKMKEKGDIPEGYSVSREKKERFSLILESASTNQTSMYLCASSQGAQETQYFGPGTRLLVL.

This chain connects TRBV5-1 to TRBJ1-1; 9 nucleotides match TRBD1. Germline V gives CDR1 SGHRS, CDR2 YFSETQ. This CDR3 has 16 residues. V gave up 2 bases and J gave up 0 bases; unmatched junction bases: 5. The CDR3 loop is CASSFYGTGLNTEAFF. As DNA, the CDR3 is TGCGCCAGCAGCTTCTACGGGACAGGGCTGAACACTGAAGCTTTCTTT.

This rearrangement joins TRBV4-3 to TRBJ1-2; D unclear. Trimming stripped 5 bases from V and 4 bases from J, with 11 bases between. The CDR3 is 13 residues long. The germline V gene encodes CDR1 LGHNA and CDR2 YSLEER. The CDR3: CASSETRVYGYTF. CDR3 coding DNA: TGCGCCAGCAGCGAGACACGCGTCTATGGCTACACCTTC.

A few counts support this clonotype. The rearrangement links TRBV20-1 to TRBJ1-2; a possible D gene is TRBD1 (6 bases). The germline V gene encodes CDR1 DFQATT and CDR2 SNEGSKA (reference sequence). The CDR3 runs to 13 residues. V was shortened by 2 bases and J by 3 bases, with 10 bases between the two germline ends. The CDR3 DNA sequence: TGCAGTGCTAGACAGGGGAGGGACTATGGCTACACCTTC. This translates into CSARQGRDYGYTF.

A few counts support this clonotype. This rearrangement joins TRBV28 to TRBJ1-5; no firm D call. The CDR3 has 14 residues. V dropped 7 bases and J dropped 0 bases, with 10 bases sitting between them. Germline CDR1 is MDHEN and CDR2 is SYDVKM. CDR3 loop: CASIGGYSNQPQHF. CDR3 bases: TGTGCCAGCATCGGCGGCTATAGCAATCAGCCCCAGCATTTT.

CDR3 loop: CASSVAPSGISYEQYF. The CDR3 bases are TGTGCCAGCAGCGTAGCTCCTAGCGGTATCTCCTACGAGCAGTACTTC. The chain combines TRBV9 with TRBJ2-7, with 7 positions matching TRBD2. V was clipped by 0 bases and J by 0 bases; unmatched bases: 6. This CDR3 region has 16 residues. Germline V lookup: CDR1 SGDLS, CDR2 YYNGEE.

This clonotype was recorded a few times. This sequence joins TRBV14 and TRBJ1-1; D unresolved. Trimming took off 2 bases at V and 4 bases at J, with 14 bases between the two ends. CDR1 is SGHDN, CDR2 FVKESK, per germline. The CDR3 runs to 15 residues. DNA of the CDR3: TGTGCCAGCAGCCAATATCCGGGGATGGGCACTGAAGCTTTCTTT. Its translation is CASSQYPGMGTEAFF.

This clonotype has a count of ten or more. The V and J genes are TRBV24-1 and TRBJ2-3, with D possibly TRBD1 on 5 matching bases. Trimming removed 0 bases from V and 4 bases from J, with 13 bases in between. The CDR3 is 16 amino acids. Germline V gene lookup returns CDR1 KGHDR and CDR2 SFDVKD. The CDR3 protein is CATSDLGSEGADTQYF. In DNA, the CDR3 is TGTGCCACCAGTGATTTGGGGTCCGAAGGGGCAGATACGCAGTATTTT.

The table lists this clonotype with many counts. The gene calls are TRBV4-1 and TRBJ2-3; a weak D match, TRBD2 (5 bases). The CDR3 has 12 amino acids. With 5 bases removed from V and 4 bases from J, the gap between germline ends came to 7 bases. Germline CDR1 reads MGHRA; CDR2 reads YSYEKL. As DNA, the CDR3 is TGCGCCAGCAGCGGGAGTCCAGATACGCAGTATTTT. The encoded protein is CASSGSPDTQYF.

The sample holds many counts of this clonotype. The gene calls are TRBV6-6 and TRBJ1-1; a possible D gene is TRBD1 (6 bases). V shed 7 bases and J shed 1 base, with 16 bases lying between them. The CDR3 consists of 15 residues. Per germline, CDR1 MNHNY and CDR2 SVGAGI (reference sequence). For the CDR3, the DNA is TGTGCCAGCATAATCACCGGAGGGGGGAACACTGAAGCTTTCTTT. Residues: CASIITGGGNTEAFF.

This chain joins TRBV6-5 and TRBJ1-5; the D gene is possibly TRBD1 (6 bases). CDR3 size: 13 residues. Per the germline V gene, CDR1 is MNHEY and CDR2 is SVGAGI. Trimming pared 1 base from V and 12 bases from J, leaving 13 bases between. The CDR3 protein is CASSYFGGADQHF. Written as DNA, the CDR3 is TGTGCCAGCAGTTACTTCGGGGGCGCAGACCAGCATTTT.

The V and J genes are TRBV5-1 and TRBJ1-1; 7 bases fit TRBD1. V lost 0 bases, J lost 4 bases, and 6 bases stayed unmatched. Germline V lookup: CDR1 SGHRS, CDR2 YFSETQ. The CDR3 totals 15 residues. CDR3 region: CASSLETGISTEAFF. In DNA, the CDR3 is TGCGCCAGCAGCTTGGAGACAGGGATAAGCACTGAAGCTTTCTTT.

This clonotype occurred a few times. This rearrangement joins TRBV9 to TRBJ2-5; TRBD2 is a possible D gene (7 bases). This CDR3 region has 15 residues. V lost 3 bases and J lost 1, with 13 bases in between. Per germline, CDR1 SGDLS and CDR2 YYNGEE. CDR3: CASSAGGGGQETQYF. The CDR3 DNA reads as TGTGCCAGCAGCGCTGGAGGGGGGGGCCAAGAGACCCAGTACTTC.

This clonotype has a count of ten or more. This CDR3 is CASSPGTGDLYEQYV. The CDR3, as DNA: TGTGCCAGCAGCCCAGGGACAGGGGATCTCTACGAGCAGTACGTC. V usage is TRBV6-1 and J usage is TRBJ2-7, with 10 nucleotides matching TRBD1. CDR1 MNHNS and CDR2 SASEGT come from the germline V gene. V shed 6 bases and J 3 bases; nucleotides not matched to a gene: 8. This CDR3 spans 15 amino acids.

The chain is built from TRBV7-2 and TRBJ1-3; tentatively, D is TRBD1 (6 bases). Germline V lookup: CDR1 SGHTA, CDR2 FQGNSA. Trimming took off 0 bases at V and 0 bases at J, with 9 bases between the two ends. CDR3 length: 16 residues. The CDR3 is CASSLAVRGSGNTIYF. CDR3 DNA sequence: TGTGCCAGCAGCTTAGCCGTCAGGGGCTCTGGAAACACCATATATTTT.

The rearrangement uses TRBV20-1 and TRBJ1-2, with D possibly being TRBD1 (6 bases). The CDR3 covers 11 residues. The V end lost 5 bases, the J end lost 4 bases, and 8 bases lay between the germline ends. CDR1 is DFQATT and CDR2 is SNEGSKA in the germline V gene (reference sequence). In DNA, the CDR3 is TGCAGTGCTCGAGGGGGCTATGGCTACACCTTC. Protein sequence: CSARGGYGYTF.

This clonotype came up many times. The CDR3 DNA sequence: TGTGCCAGCTCCAGGGGAATCTACGAGCAGTACTTC. This codes for CASSRGIYEQYF. V gene TRBV12-3 or TRBV12-4 combines with J gene TRBJ2-7; possibly TRBD1 for D (6 bases). With 8 bases removed from V and 3 bases from J, the gap between germline ends came to 11 bases. CDR3 length equals 12 residues.

This clonotype was counted a few times. DNA of the CDR3: TGTGCCAGCAGCCAACCCGGGCCCTACAATGAGCAGTTCTTC. It translates to CASSQPGPYNEQFF. The chain combines TRBV3-1 with TRBJ2-1; the D is unclear. This CDR3 spans 14 amino acids. The germline V gene encodes CDR1 LGHDT and CDR2 YNNKEL (reference sequence). V was trimmed by 2 bases and J by 2 bases, leaving 7 bases between them.

This clonotype was found many times. V gene TRBV6-5 combines with J gene TRBJ1-5; D gene unclear. Looked up from germline, CDR1 is MNHEY and CDR2 is SVGAGI. This CDR3 contains 13 residues. V lost 0 bases and J 1 base, leaving 1 base between the germline ends. This chain's CDR3 is CASSYSSNQPQHF. For the CDR3, the DNA is TGTGCCAGCAGTTACTCGAGCAATCAGCCCCAGCATTTT.

Many counts were recorded for this clonotype. J is TRBJ1-1 and V is TRBV29-1; D may be TRBD1 (5 bases). Trimming took off 3 bases at V and 3 bases at J, with 14 bases between the two ends. The CDR3 spans 14 residues. Germline V gene data show CDR1 as SQVTM and CDR2 as ANQGSEA. CDR3 sequence reads: CSVDPGHVDTEAFF. CDR3 nucleotide sequence: TGCAGCGTTGACCCTGGACATGTCGACACTGAAGCTTTCTTT.

This clonotype was seen a few times. The gene calls are TRBV5-1 and TRBJ1-1, with TRBD1 matching over 7 bases. The CDR3 has 13 residues. V was clipped by 5 bases and J by 7 bases; unmatched bases: 8. Germline loops: CDR1 SGHRS, CDR2 YFSETQ. The CDR3 loop reads CASRLTRDSEAFF. CDR3 DNA sequence: TGCGCCAGCAGACTTACCCGGGACAGTGAAGCTTTCTTT.

This chain connects TRBV12-3 or TRBV12-4 to TRBJ1-2, with D uncertain. This CDR3 is built from 12 residues. With 5 bases removed from V and 5 bases from J, the gap between germline ends came to 9 bases. In DNA, the CDR3 is TGTGCCAGCAGTCCCCCATGGTATGGCTACACCTTC. Protein product: CASSPPWYGYTF.